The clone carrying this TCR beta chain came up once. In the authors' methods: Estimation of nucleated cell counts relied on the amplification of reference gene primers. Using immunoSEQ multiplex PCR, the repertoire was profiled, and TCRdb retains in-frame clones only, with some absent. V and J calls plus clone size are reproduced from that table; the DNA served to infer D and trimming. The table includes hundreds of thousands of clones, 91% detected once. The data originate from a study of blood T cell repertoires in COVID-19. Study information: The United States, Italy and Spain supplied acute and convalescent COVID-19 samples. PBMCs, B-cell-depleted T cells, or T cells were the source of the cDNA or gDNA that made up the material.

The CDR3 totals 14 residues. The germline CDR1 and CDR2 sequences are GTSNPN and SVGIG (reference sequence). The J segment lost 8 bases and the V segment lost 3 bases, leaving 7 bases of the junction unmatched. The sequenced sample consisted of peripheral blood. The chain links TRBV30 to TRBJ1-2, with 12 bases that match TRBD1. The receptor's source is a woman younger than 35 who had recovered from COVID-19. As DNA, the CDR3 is TGTGCCTGGAGCGAACTGGGACAGGGGGCCGGCTACACCTTC. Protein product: CAWSELGQGAGYTF.